The clone carrying this T cell receptor (beta chain) appeared a few times. The antigen remains undetermined. The germline V and J ends were trimmed by 2 bases and 4 bases, with 14 bases remaining between them. The V gene's germline CDR1 is LNHDA and CDR2 SQIVND (reference sequence). The CDR3 loop spans 15 amino acids. These data belong to a study of cytomegalovirus exposure and HLA in healthy donors. The study's findings and limits: The listing of 150 or so TCR beta chains classed them as cytomegalovirus-associated. Most of the TCR beta V segments (in an earlier analysis) were productive either about 90% or about 30% of the time. Fewer N-insertions than the roughly 670-donor mean were reportedly shown by an Asian-associated ancestry cluster in a later analysis.

Though probably carrying unrecorded immune exposures, donors were nominally healthy at sampling. Use of 60 Vbeta and 13 Jbeta primers characterized the PCR. Data came from immunoSEQ multiplex PCR; TCRdb stores just in-frame clones and leaves some out. The table has 130,000 or so clones, 61% seen once. This TCR came from a male donor in good health and CMV-seronegative. What was sequenced was PBMCs. The chain has TRBV19 and TRBJ1-2; D not certain. The CDR3 loop reads CASSISSGRVYGYTF. For the CDR3, the DNA is TGTGCCAGTAGTATAAGTTCAGGCCGTGTCTATGGCTACACCTTC.